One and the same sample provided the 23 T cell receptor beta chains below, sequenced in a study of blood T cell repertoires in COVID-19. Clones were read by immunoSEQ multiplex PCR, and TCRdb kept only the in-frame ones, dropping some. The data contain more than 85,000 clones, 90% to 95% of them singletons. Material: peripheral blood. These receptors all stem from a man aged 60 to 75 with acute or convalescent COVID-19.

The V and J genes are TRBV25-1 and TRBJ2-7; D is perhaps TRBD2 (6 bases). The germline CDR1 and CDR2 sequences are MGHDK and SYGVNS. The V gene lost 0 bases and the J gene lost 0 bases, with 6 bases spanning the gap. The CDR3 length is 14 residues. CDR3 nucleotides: TGTGCCAGCAGTGAATACGGGGGCTCCTACGAGCAGTACTTC. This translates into CASSEYGGSYEQYF.

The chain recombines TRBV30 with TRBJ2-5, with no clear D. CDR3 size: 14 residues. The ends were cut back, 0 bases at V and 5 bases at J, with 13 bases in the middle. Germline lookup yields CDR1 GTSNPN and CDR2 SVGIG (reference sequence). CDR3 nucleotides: TGTGCCTGGAGTGTAGAACTCGCTTTGGAGACCCAGTACTTC. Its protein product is CAWSVELALETQYF.

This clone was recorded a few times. The CDR3 reads CASSYGTSGRGEQFF. CDR3 in DNA: TGTGCCAGCAGTTATGGGACTAGCGGGAGGGGTGAGCAGTTCTTC. The chain combines TRBV27 with TRBJ2-1; 16 bases agree with TRBD2. This CDR3 spans 15 amino acids. The germline V gene has CDR1 MNHEY and CDR2 SMNVEV (reference sequence). V shed 4 bases, J shed 9 bases, and the junction held 3 bases outside the gene matches.

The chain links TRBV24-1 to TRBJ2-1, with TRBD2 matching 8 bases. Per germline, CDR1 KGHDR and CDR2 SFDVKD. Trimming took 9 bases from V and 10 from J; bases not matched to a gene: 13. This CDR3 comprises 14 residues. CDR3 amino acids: CATSPGGDAGEQFF. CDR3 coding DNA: TGTGCCACCTCTCCCGGGGGGGACGCCGGGGAGCAGTTCTTC.

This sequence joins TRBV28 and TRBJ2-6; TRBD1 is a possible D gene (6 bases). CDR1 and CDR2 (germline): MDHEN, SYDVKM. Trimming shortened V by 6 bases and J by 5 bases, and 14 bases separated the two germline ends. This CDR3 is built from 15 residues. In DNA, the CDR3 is TGTGCCAGCAGCAACAGGGAGAAACGGGCCAACGTCCTGACTTTC. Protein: CASSNREKRANVLTF.

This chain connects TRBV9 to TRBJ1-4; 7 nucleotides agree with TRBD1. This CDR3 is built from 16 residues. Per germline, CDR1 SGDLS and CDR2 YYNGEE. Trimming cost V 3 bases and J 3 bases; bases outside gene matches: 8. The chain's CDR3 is CASSARGQAANEKLFF. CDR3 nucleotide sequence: TGTGCCAGCAGCGCCCGAGGACAGGCGGCTAATGAAAAACTGTTTTTT. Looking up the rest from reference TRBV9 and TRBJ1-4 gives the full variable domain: DSGVTQTPKHLITATGQRVTLRCSPRSGDLSVYWYQQSLDQGLQFLIQYYNGEERAKGNILERFSAQQFPDLHSELNLSSLELGDSALYFCASSARGQAANEKLFFGSGTQLSVL.

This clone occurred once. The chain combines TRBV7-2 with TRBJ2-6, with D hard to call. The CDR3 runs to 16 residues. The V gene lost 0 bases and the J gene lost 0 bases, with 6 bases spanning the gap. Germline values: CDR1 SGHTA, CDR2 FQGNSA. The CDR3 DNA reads TGTGCCAGCAGCTTAGCCATCGGCTCTGGGGCCAACGTCCTGACTTTC. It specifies CASSLAIGSGANVLTF.

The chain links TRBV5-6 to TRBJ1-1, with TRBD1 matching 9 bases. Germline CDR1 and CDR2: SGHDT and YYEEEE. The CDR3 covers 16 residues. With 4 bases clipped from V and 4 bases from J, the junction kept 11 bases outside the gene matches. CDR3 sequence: CASSAKQGALGTEAFF. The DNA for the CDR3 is TGTGCCAGCAGCGCCAAACAGGGGGCGCTTGGCACTGAAGCTTTCTTT.

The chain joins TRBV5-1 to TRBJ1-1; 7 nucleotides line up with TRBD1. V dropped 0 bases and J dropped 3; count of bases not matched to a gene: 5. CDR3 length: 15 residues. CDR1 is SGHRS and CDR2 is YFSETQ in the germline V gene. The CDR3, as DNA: TGCGCCAGCAGCTTGGGACAGGGCCTCGACACTGAAGCTTTCTTT. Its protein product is CASSLGQGLDTEAFF.

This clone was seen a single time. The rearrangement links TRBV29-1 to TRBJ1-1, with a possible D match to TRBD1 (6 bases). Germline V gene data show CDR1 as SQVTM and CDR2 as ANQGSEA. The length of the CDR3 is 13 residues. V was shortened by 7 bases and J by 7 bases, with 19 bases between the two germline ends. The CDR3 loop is CSAPRGGGGEAFF. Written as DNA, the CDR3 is TGCAGCGCCCCCCGAGGGGGGGGCGGTGAAGCTTTCTTT.

The CDR3: CASSPSRTGFTEAFF. CDR3 in DNA: TGTGCCAGCAGTCCCTCGAGGACAGGCTTCACTGAAGCTTTCTTT. The chain links TRBV2 to TRBJ1-1, with 7 nucleotides matching TRBD1. The CDR3 runs 15 residues. The ends lost 5 bases at V and 4 bases at J; junction bases unmatched: 10. Per germline, CDR1 SNHLY and CDR2 FYNNEI.

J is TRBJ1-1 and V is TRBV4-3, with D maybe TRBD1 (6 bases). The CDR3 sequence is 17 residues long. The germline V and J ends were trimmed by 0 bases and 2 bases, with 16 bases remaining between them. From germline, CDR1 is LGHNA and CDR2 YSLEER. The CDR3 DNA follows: TGCGCCAGCAGCCAAGAAAGGTTGGGGACACACAACACTGAAGCTTTCTTT. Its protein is CASSQERLGTHNTEAFF.

The CDR3 coding sequence is TGTGCCAGTAGTCCCCAAGGGCTAGCTGAGACCCAGTACTTC. The encoded protein is CASSPQGLAETQYF. V gene TRBV19 combines with J gene TRBJ2-5; tentative D call: TRBD2 (5 bases). This CDR3 has 14 amino acids. Germline V lookup: CDR1 LNHDA, CDR2 SQIVND (reference sequence). The V and J ends lost 5 bases and 5 bases respectively, with 15 bases between them.

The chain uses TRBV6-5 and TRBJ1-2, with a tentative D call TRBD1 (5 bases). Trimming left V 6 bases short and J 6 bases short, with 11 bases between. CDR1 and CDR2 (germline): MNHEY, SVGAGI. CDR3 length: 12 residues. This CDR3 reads CASSRQGDGYTF. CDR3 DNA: TGTGCCAGCAGCCGGCAGGGCGATGGCTACACCTTC.

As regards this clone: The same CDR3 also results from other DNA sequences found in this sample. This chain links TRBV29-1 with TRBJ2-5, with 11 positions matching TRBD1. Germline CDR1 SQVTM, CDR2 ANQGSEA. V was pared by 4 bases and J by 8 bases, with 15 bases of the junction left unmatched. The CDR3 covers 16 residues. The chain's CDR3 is CSVAGTGGRVVETQYF. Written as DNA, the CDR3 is TGCAGCGTTGCCGGGACAGGGGGGCGGGTTGTGGAAACCCAGTACTTC. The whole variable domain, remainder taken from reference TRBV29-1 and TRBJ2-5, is SAVISQKPSRDICQRGTSLTIQCQVDSQVTMMFWYRQQPGQSLTLIATANQGSEATYESGFVIDKFPISRPNLTFSTLTVSNMSPEDSSIYLCSVAGTGGRVVETQYFGPGTRLLVL.

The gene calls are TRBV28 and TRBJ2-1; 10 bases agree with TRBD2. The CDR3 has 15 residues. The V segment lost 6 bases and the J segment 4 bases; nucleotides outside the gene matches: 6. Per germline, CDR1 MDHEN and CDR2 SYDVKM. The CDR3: CASRPGTSDYNEQFF. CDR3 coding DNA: TGTGCCAGCAGACCCGGGACTAGCGATTACAATGAGCAGTTCTTC.

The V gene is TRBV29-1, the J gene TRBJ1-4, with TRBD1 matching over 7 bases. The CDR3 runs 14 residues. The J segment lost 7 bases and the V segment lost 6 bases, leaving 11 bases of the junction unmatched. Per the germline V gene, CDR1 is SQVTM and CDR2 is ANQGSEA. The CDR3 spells CSVRTGAAGEKLFF. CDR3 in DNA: TGCAGCGTACGCACAGGGGCCGCCGGTGAAAAACTGTTTTTT.

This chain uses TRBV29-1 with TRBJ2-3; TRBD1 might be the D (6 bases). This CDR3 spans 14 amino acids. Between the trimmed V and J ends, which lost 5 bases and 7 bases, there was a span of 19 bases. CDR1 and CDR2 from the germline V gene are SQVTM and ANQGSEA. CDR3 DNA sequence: TGCAGCGTTCGAACAGGGTCACCAAAAAATACGCAGTATTTT. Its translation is CSVRTGSPKNTQYF.

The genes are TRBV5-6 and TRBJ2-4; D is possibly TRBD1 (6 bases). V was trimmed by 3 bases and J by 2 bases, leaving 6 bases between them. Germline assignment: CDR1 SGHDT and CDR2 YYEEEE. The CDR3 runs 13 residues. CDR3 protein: CASSWGPKNIQYF. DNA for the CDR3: TGTGCCAGCAGCTGGGGGCCCAAAAACATTCAGTACTTC. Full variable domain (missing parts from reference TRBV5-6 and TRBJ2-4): DAGVTQSPTHLIKTRGQQVTLRCSPKSGHDTVSWYQQALGQGPQFIFQYYEEEERQRGNFPDRFSGHQFPNYSSELNVNALLLGDSALYLCASSWGPKNIQYFGAGTRLSVL.

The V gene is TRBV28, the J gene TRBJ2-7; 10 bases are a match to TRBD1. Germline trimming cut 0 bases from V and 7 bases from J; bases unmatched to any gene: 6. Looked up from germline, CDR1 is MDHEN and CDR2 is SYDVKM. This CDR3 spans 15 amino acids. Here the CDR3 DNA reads TGTGCCAGCAGTTTATGGGGGACAGGGGTGGGAGAGCAGTACTTC. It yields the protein CASSLWGTGVGEQYF.

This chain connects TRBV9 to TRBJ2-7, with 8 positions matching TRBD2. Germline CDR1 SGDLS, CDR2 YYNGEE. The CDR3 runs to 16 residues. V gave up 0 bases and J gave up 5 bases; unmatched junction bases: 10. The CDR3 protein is CASSVAGGAGLDEQYF. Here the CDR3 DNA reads TGTGCCAGCAGCGTAGCCGGGGGGGCGGGTTTGGACGAGCAGTACTTC. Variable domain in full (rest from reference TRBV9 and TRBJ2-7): DSGVTQTPKHLITATGQRVTLRCSPRSGDLSVYWYQQSLDQGLQFLIQYYNGEERAKGNILERFSAQQFPDLHSELNLSSLELGDSALYFCASSVAGGAGLDEQYFGPGTRLTVT.

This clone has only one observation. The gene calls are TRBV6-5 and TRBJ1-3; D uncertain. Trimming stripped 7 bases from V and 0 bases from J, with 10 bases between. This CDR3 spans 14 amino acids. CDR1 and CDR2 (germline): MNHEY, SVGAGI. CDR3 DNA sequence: TGTGCCAGCAAGAAGCCGAACTCTGGAAACACCATATATTTT. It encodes CASKKPNSGNTIYF.

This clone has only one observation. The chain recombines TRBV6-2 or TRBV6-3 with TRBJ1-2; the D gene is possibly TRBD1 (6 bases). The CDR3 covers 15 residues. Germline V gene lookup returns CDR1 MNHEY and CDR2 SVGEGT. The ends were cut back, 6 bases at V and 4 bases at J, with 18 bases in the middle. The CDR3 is CASSSIRGPFYGYTF. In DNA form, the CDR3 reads TGTGCCAGCAGCTCCATCAGGGGCCCATTCTATGGCTACACCTTC.